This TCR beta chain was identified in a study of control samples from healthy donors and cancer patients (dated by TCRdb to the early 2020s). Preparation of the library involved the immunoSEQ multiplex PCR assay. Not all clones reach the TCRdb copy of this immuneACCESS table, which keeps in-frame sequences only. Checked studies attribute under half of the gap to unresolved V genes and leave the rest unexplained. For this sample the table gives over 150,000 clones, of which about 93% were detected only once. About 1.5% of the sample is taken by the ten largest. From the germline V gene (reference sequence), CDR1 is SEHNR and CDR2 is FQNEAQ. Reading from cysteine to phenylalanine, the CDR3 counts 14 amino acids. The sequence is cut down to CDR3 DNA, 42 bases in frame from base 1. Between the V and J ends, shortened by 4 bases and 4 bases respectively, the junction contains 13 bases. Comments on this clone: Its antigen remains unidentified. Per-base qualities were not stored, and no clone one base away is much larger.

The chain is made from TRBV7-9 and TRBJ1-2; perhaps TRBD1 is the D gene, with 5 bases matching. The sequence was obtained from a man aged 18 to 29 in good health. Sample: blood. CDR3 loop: CASSSTASGYGYTF. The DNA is TGTGCCAGCAGCTCGACAGCTTCAGGCTATGGCTACACCTTC.